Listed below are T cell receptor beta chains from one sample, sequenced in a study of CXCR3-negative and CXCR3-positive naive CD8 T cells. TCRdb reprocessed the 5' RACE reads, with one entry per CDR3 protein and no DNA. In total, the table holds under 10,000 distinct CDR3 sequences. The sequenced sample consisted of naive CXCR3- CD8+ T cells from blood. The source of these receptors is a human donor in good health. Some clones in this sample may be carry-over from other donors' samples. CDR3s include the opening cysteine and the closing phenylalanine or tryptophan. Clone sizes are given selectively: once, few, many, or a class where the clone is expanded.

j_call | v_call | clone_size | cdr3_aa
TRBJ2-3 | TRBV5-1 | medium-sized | CASSLAFLTDTQYF
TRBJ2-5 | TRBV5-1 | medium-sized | CASSPGTSGGIQETQYF
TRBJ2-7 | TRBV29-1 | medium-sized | CSVVIRDRGGEQYF
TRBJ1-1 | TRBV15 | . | CATSRDLRTPNTEAFF
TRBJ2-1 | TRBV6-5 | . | CASSYNLAGAEQFF
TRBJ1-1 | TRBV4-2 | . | CASSQYRTGMNTEAFF
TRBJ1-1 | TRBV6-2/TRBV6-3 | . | CASRVGGTMNTEAFF
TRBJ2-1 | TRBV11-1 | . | CASSLLAGEYGEQFF
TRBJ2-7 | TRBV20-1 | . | CSASSSGRREQYF
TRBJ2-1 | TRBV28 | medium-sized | CASSFSHNNEQFF
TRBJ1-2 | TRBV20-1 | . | CSATDRDYGYTF
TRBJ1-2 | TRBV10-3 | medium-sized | CDTSETSNGQKGYTF
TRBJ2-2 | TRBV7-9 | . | CASSLAQGGSGELFF
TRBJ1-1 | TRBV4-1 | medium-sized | CASSQGQGNTEAFF
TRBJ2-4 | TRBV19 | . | CASSIVSGDTGNIQYF
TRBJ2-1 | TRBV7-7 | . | CASSLVPSGRGVSSEQFF
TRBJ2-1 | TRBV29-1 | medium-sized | CSVEVPPAAYNEQFF
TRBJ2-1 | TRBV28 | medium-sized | CASSLDGVTGTSGVSTYNEQFF
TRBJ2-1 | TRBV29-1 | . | CSAEWTETYNEQFF
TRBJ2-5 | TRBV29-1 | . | CSVDPRVGDGETQYF
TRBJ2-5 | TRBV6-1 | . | CASALGLPGLAGEDETQYF
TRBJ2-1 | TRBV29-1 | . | CSFFFDNEQFF
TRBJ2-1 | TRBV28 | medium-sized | CASSLGGGEQFF
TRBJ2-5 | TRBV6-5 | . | CASSYVKGGEPQYF
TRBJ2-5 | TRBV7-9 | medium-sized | CASSAAWGRQETQYF
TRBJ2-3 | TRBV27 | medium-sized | CASSVKGLYTQYF
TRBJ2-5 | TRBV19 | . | CASSPEAKRTQYF
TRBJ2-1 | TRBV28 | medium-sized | CASSSRTGLKNEQFF
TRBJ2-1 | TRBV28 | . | CASSLSGTAYNEQFF
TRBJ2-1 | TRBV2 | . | CASSEIPSGGFGEQFF
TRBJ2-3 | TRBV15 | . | CATIQEVSDTQYF
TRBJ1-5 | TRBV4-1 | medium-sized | CASKIDRQGNQPQHF
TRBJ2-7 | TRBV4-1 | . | CASSQVGSRGYEQYF
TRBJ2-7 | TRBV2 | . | CASSEPETYEQYF
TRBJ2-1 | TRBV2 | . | CASSDLKGGTYNEQFF
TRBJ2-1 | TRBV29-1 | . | CSVETSGSYNEQFF
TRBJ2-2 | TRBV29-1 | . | CSAKAGSSGELFF
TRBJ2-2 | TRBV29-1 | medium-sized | CSSTTANTGELFF
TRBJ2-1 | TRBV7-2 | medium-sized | CASSLVGTSGGEQFF
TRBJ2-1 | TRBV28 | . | CATHWSNEQFF
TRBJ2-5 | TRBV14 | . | CASSQDGRSETQYF
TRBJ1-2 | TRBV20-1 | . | CSARSYRGLFPGYTF